This TCR beta chain was profiled in a study of molecular identifiers for immune sequencing clone quantification (dated by TCRdb to between 2017 and 2018). Regarding the study in general: For a replicate experiment, the RNA from either approximately 20,000 or 100,000 naive CD8 T cells was divided into five aliquots, and four of those aliquots went on to sequencing. This methods study benchmarked molecular-identifier clustering-based TCR repertoire sequencing (MIDCIRS) and TCR RNA copy counting, using CD8 T cells to do so. The research as a whole found: Highly expanded clone sizes could be underestimated if identical TCR molecules share a barcode. Modeling gave 3 to 3.5 recovered TCR RNA copies per cell versus about ten by digital PCR, implying around 33% capture efficiency. In CMV-specific effector cells, clones with more than 20 RNA copies accounted for over 99% of molecules, whereas in naive cells such clones accounted for under 1%. A single cell's worth of spiked-in Jurkat TCR RNA was reported detectable even among one million naive CD8 T cells. When barcode sub-clustering was not used, chimeric consensus sequences inflated TCR diversity, with chimeras reaching as high as 47%.

Spanning cysteine to phenylalanine, the CDR3 consists of 14 amino acids. CDR3 DNA only is kept here, 42 bases in frame from base 1. Looking up the germline V gene yields CDR1 MGHRA and CDR2 YSYEKL. Trimming removed 0 bases from V and 7 bases from J, leaving 10 bases between the germline ends. About this clonotype: It lacks a known antigen. No clone much larger than this one lies a single base away; base qualities are absent.

The library was obtained by PCR. The listed sequencing device is Illumina MiSeq. The Qiagen AllPrep DNA/RNA kit was used to purify total RNA. Reads from multiple sequencing runs of the same library were pooled before analysis. The original methods were these. Reads were retained only if the reads had an exact TCR constant sequence, and the retained reads were trimmed to 150 nt and grouped according to their 12-nt molecular barcodes. Within each barcode group, reads were sub-clustered at a 15% Levenshtein threshold, and quality-weighted consensus sequences were built per RNA molecule. Non-functional sequences were filtered out, along with any lower-count sequence sitting one edit away from another sequence. Based on a fit of two negative binomial distributions, barcode sub-clusters having less than 20% of the maximum read count were discarded. The raw public data were reprocessed by TCRdb itself: fastp quality trimming at Q25, MiXCR clonotype calling, in-frame beta chains only. For every CDR3 protein sequence, its rows merge into one entry that carries the most common genes and DNA. These V and J calls originate from TCRdb's pipeline instead of the authors' own analysis. The sample records approximately 40,000 distinct CDR3 sequences, approximately 17% of which are singletons. Together, the top ten hold roughly 7% of the sample.

Naive CD8 T cells, defined as CD8+CD4-CCR7+CD45RA+, were FACS-sorted into RLT Plus buffer on a BD FACSAria II. Some naive CD8 T cell RNA was split equally between MIDCIRS and a Smart-seq2-style 5'RACE protocol for a sensitivity comparison. Enrichment of CD8 T cells was done with RosetteSep CD8+ T Cell Enrichment Cocktail plus Ficoll-Paque, and ACK red cell lysis came afterward. Material for sequencing was naive CD8+ T cells from blood, with Jurkat cell RNA spiked in. Sample cell subset or site, as interpreted from the label and publication: FACS-sorted CD8+CD4-CCR7+CD45RA+ naive T cells. The chain uses TRBV4-1 and TRBJ2-4; a weak D assignment points to TRBD2 (6 bases agree). This TCR was recovered from a human donor in good health. Some libraries in this study had Jurkat cell RNA spiked in. The CDR3 reads as follows: CASSQEPGVNIQYF. In nucleotide form, the sequence is TGCGCCAGCAGCCAAGAACCGGGAGTGAACATTCAGTACTTC.